This T cell receptor (beta chain) was sequenced in a study of cytomegalovirus exposure and HLA in healthy donors. Trimming cost V 2 bases and J 1 base, with 6 bases left between them. CDR1 and CDR2 (germline): MNHEY, SMNVEV (reference sequence). The CDR3 consists of 13 residues. PCR employed 60 Vbeta and 13 Jbeta primers. Data came from immunoSEQ multiplex PCR; TCRdb stores just in-frame clones and leaves some out. This sample has over 200,000 clones, with around 76% found just once. Broader study findings: The authors later found HLA-associated TCR beta chains more clonally expanded than equally common others. Most likely, a cluster of highly shared sequence variants arose as a sequencing artifact. Reportedly, a later analysis found an Asian-associated ancestry cluster had fewer N-insertions than the approximately 640-donor mean. CMV antigen specificity of a few CMV-associated chains was confirmed in vitro.

With regard to this clone: What it binds is not known.

The receptor's source is a middle-aged man in good health and CMV-seropositive. The sequenced sample consisted of PBMCs. The chain employs TRBV27 and TRBJ2-7, with unresolved D. In nucleotides, the CDR3 is TGTGCCAGCAGTTTAGGCAGATCCTACGAGCAGTACTTC. The encoded protein is CASSLGRSYEQYF.